This T cell receptor (beta chain) came from a study of molecular identifiers for immune sequencing clone quantification. Study-level results: Reports indicate spiked Jurkat TCR RNA from one cell could be found among around 970,000 naive cells. Effector cells kept over 97% of their molecules in clones above 20 RNA copies, while naive cells kept under 1% there.

Germline CDR1 and CDR2: KGHSH and LQKENI. Trimming stripped 6 bases from V and 6 bases from J, with 14 bases between. The CDR3 consists of 13 residues. This clonotype has ten or more counts. Its antigen is unknown. In the sort, naive CD8 T cells were defined as CD8+CD4-CCR7+CD45RA+. TCRdb re-derived calls from the PCR reads in MiXCR, one entry per CDR3 protein. The sample holds around 460,000 distinct CDR3 sequences, less than 30% seen once. The genes are TRBV18 and TRBJ1-1; D gene unclear. The sequenced material came from naive CD8+ T cells from blood, with Jurkat cell RNA spiked in. Noted subset: FACS-sorted CD8+CD4-CCR7+CD45RA+ naive T cells. The TCR was taken from a human donor in good health. Some libraries in this study had Jurkat cell RNA spiked in. CDR3 amino acids: CASSQGSFSEAFF. CDR3 DNA sequence: TGTGCCAGCTCCCAAGGCAGTTTCTCTGAAGCTTTCTTT.